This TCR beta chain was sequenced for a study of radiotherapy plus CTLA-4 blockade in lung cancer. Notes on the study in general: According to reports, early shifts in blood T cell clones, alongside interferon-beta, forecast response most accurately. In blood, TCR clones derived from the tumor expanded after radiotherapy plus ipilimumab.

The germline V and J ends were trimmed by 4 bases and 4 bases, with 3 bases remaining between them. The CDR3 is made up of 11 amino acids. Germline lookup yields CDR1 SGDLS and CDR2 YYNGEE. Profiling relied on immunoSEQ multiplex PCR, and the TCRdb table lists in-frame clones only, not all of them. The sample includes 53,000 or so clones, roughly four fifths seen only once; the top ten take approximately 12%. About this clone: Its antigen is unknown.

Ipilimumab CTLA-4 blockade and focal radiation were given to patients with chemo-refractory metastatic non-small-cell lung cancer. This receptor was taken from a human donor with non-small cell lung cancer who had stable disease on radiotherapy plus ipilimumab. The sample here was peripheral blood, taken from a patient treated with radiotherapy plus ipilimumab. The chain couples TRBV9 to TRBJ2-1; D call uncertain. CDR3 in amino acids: CASSLYNEQFF. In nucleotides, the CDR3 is TGTGCCAGCAGCTTGTACAATGAGCAGTTCTTC.